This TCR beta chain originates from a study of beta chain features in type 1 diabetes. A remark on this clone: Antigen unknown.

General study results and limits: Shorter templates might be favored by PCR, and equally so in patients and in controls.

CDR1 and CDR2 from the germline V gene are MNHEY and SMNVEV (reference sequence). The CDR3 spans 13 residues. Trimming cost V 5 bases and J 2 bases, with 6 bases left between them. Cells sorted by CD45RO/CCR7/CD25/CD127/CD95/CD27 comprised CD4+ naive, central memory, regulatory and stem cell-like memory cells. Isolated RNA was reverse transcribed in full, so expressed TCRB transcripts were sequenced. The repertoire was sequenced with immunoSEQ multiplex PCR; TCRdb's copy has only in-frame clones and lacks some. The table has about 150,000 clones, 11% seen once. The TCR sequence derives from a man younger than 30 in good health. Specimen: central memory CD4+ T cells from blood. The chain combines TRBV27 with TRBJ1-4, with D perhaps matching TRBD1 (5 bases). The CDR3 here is CASSRGTNEKLFF. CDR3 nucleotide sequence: TGTGCCAGCAGTCGGGGGACTAATGAAAAACTGTTTTTT.